This T cell receptor beta chain originates from a study of T cell repertoires in cytomegalovirus infection. The study's findings and limits: The ex vivo response showed dominance by HLA-C-restricted CMV-specific TCR beta clonotypes. Summed frequency of shared TCR beta families picked out CMV carriers who also had the relevant HLA.

In its sample, this clonotype was seen a few times. Its antigen is not identified. CDR1 is SQVTM, CDR2 ANQGSEA, per germline. V lost 5 bases, J lost 4 bases, and 14 bases stayed unmatched. The CDR3 spans 16 residues. MiXCR, applied by TCRdb to the reads, yields one record per CDR3 protein. The sample has about 400,000 distinct CDR3 sequences; 15% to 20% are singletons. The gene calls are TRBV29-1 and TRBJ1-1, with TRBD1 matching 9 bases. The sample consisted of PBMCs. The receptor was derived from a human donor in good health (CMV status not recorded). Some clones in this sample may be carry-over from other donors' samples. In nucleotides, the CDR3 is TGCAGCGTTTCCCCGGGACAGGGTGTGGGTGGCACTGAAGCTTTCTTT. Residues: CSVSPGQGVGGTEAFF.